Listed below are T cell receptor beta chains from one sample, sequenced in a study of tumor-infiltrating lymphocytes in primary liver carcinoma. MiXCR, run by TCRdb on the multiplex PCR reads, gives a single entry per CDR3 protein. The sample lists just over 300,000 distinct CDR3 sequences, about 50% occurring once. Input material: peripheral blood. The receptors were sampled from a young woman with primary liver carcinoma and hepatitis B virus infection. CDR3s include the opening cysteine and the closing phenylalanine or tryptophan. The order of the fields is clone size, D gene, V gene, J gene, CDR3 protein, CDR3 DNA. D genes are given only for firm matches. Some rows mark clone size as missing; the rest say once, few, many or name a class of expanded clone.

clone_size: -; d_call: -; v_call: TRBV11-3; j_call: TRBJ2-1; cdr3_aa: CASSRSKHEQFF; cdr3_nt: TGTGCCAGTAGCAGGTCAAAGCATGAGCAGTTCTTC
clone_size: few; d_call: -; v_call: TRBV13; j_call: TRBJ1-2; cdr3_aa: CASSLLVGELYGYTF; cdr3_nt: TGTGCCAGCAGCTTATTGGTCGGGGAACTCTATGGCTACACCTTC
clone_size: many; d_call: -; v_call: TRBV6-1; j_call: TRBJ2-5; cdr3_aa: CASSRQGSEGQETQYF; cdr3_nt: TGTGCCAGCAGCCGACAGGGCTCGGAGGGACAAGAGACCCAGTACTTC
clone_size: -; d_call: TRBD2; v_call: TRBV4-1; j_call: TRBJ2-1; cdr3_aa: CASSVALWAGASNGQFF; cdr3_nt: TGCGCCAGCAGCGTAGCCCTCTGGGCGGGAGCGTCTAATGGGCAGTTCTTC
clone_size: few; d_call: TRBD1; v_call: TRBV10-3; j_call: TRBJ1-5; cdr3_aa: CAISARDSPDQPQHF; cdr3_nt: TGTGCCATCAGTGCCCGGGACAGTCCCGATCAGCCCCAGCATTTT
clone_size: -; d_call: -; v_call: TRBV6-2/TRBV6-3; j_call: TRBJ1-1; cdr3_aa: CASKPGGETEAFF; cdr3_nt: TGTGCCAGCAAACCGGGGGGGGAGACTGAAGCTTTCTTT
clone_size: -; d_call: TRBD1; v_call: TRBV7-9; j_call: TRBJ1-6; cdr3_aa: CASSPNRGYNSPLHF; cdr3_nt: TGTGCCAGCAGCCCAAACAGGGGCTATAATTCACCCCTCCACTTT
clone_size: once; d_call: -; v_call: TRBV4-1; j_call: TRBJ2-7; cdr3_aa: CASSPIGPIERYEQYF; cdr3_nt: TGCGCCAGCAGCCCGATTGGACCTATCGAGCGGTACGAGCAGTACTTC
clone_size: -; d_call: TRBD2; v_call: TRBV11-2; j_call: TRBJ2-3; cdr3_aa: CASSEQLAGTDTQYF; cdr3_nt: TGTGCCAGTAGTGAGCAACTAGCGGGCACAGATACGCAGTATTTT
clone_size: -; d_call: -; v_call: TRBV5-1; j_call: TRBJ2-7; cdr3_aa: CASSFGGNGYEQCF; cdr3_nt: TGCGCCAGCAGCTTTGGGGGGAACGGCTACGAGCAGTGCTTC
clone_size: -; d_call: -; v_call: TRBV12-3/TRBV12-4; j_call: TRBJ2-1; cdr3_aa: CVSSRSWDEQFF; cdr3_nt: TGTGTCAGCAGTCGGTCCTGGGATGAGCAGTTCTTC
clone_size: -; d_call: TRBD2; v_call: TRBV6-5; j_call: TRBJ2-2; cdr3_aa: CASSLGGTGEPFF; cdr3_nt: TGTGCCAGCAGCCTCGGGGGGACCGGGGAGCCGTTTTTT
clone_size: -; d_call: TRBD2; v_call: TRBV6-7; j_call: TRBJ2-2; cdr3_aa: CASRPGTSVPRSTGELFF; cdr3_nt: TGTGCCAGCAGACCCGGGACTAGCGTCCCCCGGAGCACCGGGGAGCTGTTTTTT
clone_size: -; d_call: TRBD1; v_call: TRBV7-9; j_call: TRBJ1-6; cdr3_aa: CASSQGQGFYNSPFHF; cdr3_nt: TGTGCCAGCAGCCAAGGACAGGGTTTTTATAATTCACCCTTCCACTTT
clone_size: -; d_call: -; v_call: TRBV28; j_call: TRBJ2-7; cdr3_aa: CASSFTSSGYEQYF; cdr3_nt: TGTGCCAGCAGTTTTACTAGCTCGGGTTACGAGCAGTACTTC
clone_size: many; d_call: TRBD2; v_call: TRBV29-1; j_call: TRBJ2-1; cdr3_aa: CSVKSGRAYNEQFF; cdr3_nt: TGCAGCGTTAAAAGCGGGAGGGCCTACAATGAGCAGTTCTTC
clone_size: -; d_call: TRBD2; v_call: TRBV20-1; j_call: TRBJ2-5; cdr3_aa: CSATVVAGVETQYF; cdr3_nt: TGCAGTGCCACGGTAGTAGCGGGAGTGGAGACCCAGTACTTC
clone_size: -; d_call: TRBD2; v_call: TRBV7-9; j_call: TRBJ2-1; cdr3_aa: CASSLTWGTSGHNEQFF; cdr3_nt: TGTGCCAGCAGCTTAACCTGGGGGACTAGCGGTCACAATGAGCAGTTCTTC
clone_size: -; d_call: TRBD2; v_call: TRBV4-1; j_call: TRBJ2-7; cdr3_aa: CASSQDILAAYEQYF; cdr3_nt: TGCGCCAGCAGCCAAGATATCCTAGCGGCTTACGAGCAGTACTTC
clone_size: -; d_call: -; v_call: TRBV21-1; j_call: TRBJ2-7; cdr3_aa: CASSKVRWDLPAGKGSSSYEQYF; cdr3_nt: TGTGCCAGCAGCAAAGTAAGATGGGATCTTCCGGCCGGGAAGGGCTCTAGCTCCTACGAGCAGTACTTC
clone_size: few; d_call: -; v_call: TRBV7-3; j_call: TRBJ2-5; cdr3_aa: CASSPGGGGETQYF; cdr3_nt: TGTGCCAGCAGCCCTGGCGGAGGAGGAGAGACCCAGTACTTC
clone_size: -; d_call: -; v_call: TRBV5-1; j_call: TRBJ2-5; cdr3_aa: CASSLEGYIGYQETQHF; cdr3_nt: TGCGCCAGCAGCTTGGAAGGCTACATAGGCTACCAAGAGACCCAGCACTTC
clone_size: -; d_call: -; v_call: TRBV11-1; j_call: TRBJ2-2; cdr3_aa: CACSVERATGELFF; cdr3_nt: TGTGCCTGCAGCGTGGAAAGGGCCACCGGGGAGCTGTTTTTT
clone_size: few; d_call: -; v_call: TRBV6-1; j_call: TRBJ1-2; cdr3_aa: CASTTSPLTGTGGYTF; cdr3_nt: TGTGCCAGCACCACTTCTCCCCTAACAGGGACGGGGGGCTACACCTTC
clone_size: few; d_call: -; v_call: TRBV6-2/TRBV6-3; j_call: TRBJ1-1; cdr3_aa: CASSGQTNTEAFF; cdr3_nt: TGTGCCAGCAGCGGACAGACGAACACTGAAGCTTTCTTT
clone_size: once; d_call: -; v_call: TRBV12-3/TRBV12-4; j_call: TRBJ2-2; cdr3_aa: CASSSDRYTGELFF; cdr3_nt: TGTGCCAGCAGTTCCGACAGGTACACCGGGGAGCTGTTTTTT
clone_size: -; d_call: -; v_call: TRBV11-2; j_call: TRBJ2-1; cdr3_aa: CTSSLGLASNEQFF; cdr3_nt: TGTACCAGCAGCTTGGGCCTAGCATCCAATGAGCAGTTCTTC
clone_size: many; d_call: -; v_call: TRBV11-2; j_call: TRBJ2-7; cdr3_aa: CASTIGGTYEQYF; cdr3_nt: TGTGCCAGCACCATAGGCGGCACCTACGAGCAGTACTTC
clone_size: many; d_call: TRBD1; v_call: TRBV12-3/TRBV12-4; j_call: TRBJ2-3; cdr3_aa: CASSFLGQGAGDTQYF; cdr3_nt: TGTGCCAGCAGTTTCTTGGGTCAGGGGGCCGGAGATACGCAGTATTTT
clone_size: many; d_call: -; v_call: TRBV28; j_call: TRBJ2-7; cdr3_aa: CASRSTREVYEQYF; cdr3_nt: TGTGCCAGCAGGTCGACTAGGGAAGTCTACGAGCAGTACTTC
clone_size: -; d_call: -; v_call: TRBV28; j_call: TRBJ1-5; cdr3_aa: CASVSGADQPQHF; cdr3_nt: TGTGCCAGCGTTTCCGGGGCTGATCAGCCCCAGCATTTT
clone_size: many; d_call: TRBD1; v_call: TRBV6-2/TRBV6-3; j_call: TRBJ1-6; cdr3_aa: CASSYSTGVGSPLHF; cdr3_nt: TGTGCCAGCAGTTACTCGACAGGGGTTGGCTCACCCCTCCACTTT
clone_size: many; d_call: TRBD2; v_call: TRBV12-3/TRBV12-4; j_call: TRBJ2-3; cdr3_aa: CASSLRAGSGGDTQYF; cdr3_nt: TGTGCCAGCAGTTTACGAGCCGGGAGCGGGGGGGATACGCAGTATTTT
clone_size: once; d_call: -; v_call: TRBV5-4; j_call: TRBJ2-1; cdr3_aa: CASSWSTSGNEQFF; cdr3_nt: TGTGCCAGCAGCTGGTCGACTAGTGGCAATGAGCAGTTCTTC
clone_size: -; d_call: TRBD1; v_call: TRBV7-8; j_call: TRBJ2-7; cdr3_aa: CASSLRTGPYEQYF; cdr3_nt: TGTGCCAGCAGCCTAAGGACAGGGCCCTACGAGCAGTACTTC
clone_size: once; d_call: -; v_call: TRBV6-5; j_call: TRBJ2-6; cdr3_aa: CASNYGNSGANVLTF; cdr3_nt: TGTGCCAGCAATTACGGTAATAGCGGGGCCAACGTCCTGACTTTC
clone_size: -; d_call: -; v_call: TRBV4-1; j_call: TRBJ1-1; cdr3_aa: CASSHREGASEAFF; cdr3_nt: TGCGCCAGCAGCCATCGAGAGGGCGCATCTGAAGCTTTCTTT
clone_size: few; d_call: -; v_call: TRBV5-5; j_call: TRBJ2-3; cdr3_aa: CASSLVPYTDTQYF; cdr3_nt: TGTGCCAGCAGCTTGGTCCCGTACACAGATACGCAGTATTTT
clone_size: -; d_call: -; v_call: TRBV6-2/TRBV6-3; j_call: TRBJ1-2; cdr3_aa: CPSSGGSRYGYTF; cdr3_nt: TGTCCCAGCAGTGGGGGATCTCGCTATGGCTACACCTTC
clone_size: many; d_call: -; v_call: TRBV6-2/TRBV6-3; j_call: TRBJ2-2; cdr3_aa: CASSPYSGELFF; cdr3_nt: TGTGCCAGCAGTCCCTATTCCGGGGAGCTGTTTTTT
clone_size: -; d_call: -; v_call: TRBV28; j_call: TRBJ2-2; cdr3_aa: CTSSKLGARTGELFF; cdr3_nt: TGTACCAGCAGCAAGCTAGGGGCGAGGACCGGGGAGCTGTTTTTT
clone_size: many; d_call: -; v_call: TRBV11-2; j_call: TRBJ1-6; cdr3_aa: CASSEQNSPLHF; cdr3_nt: TGTGCCAGCAGCGAACAGAATTCACCCCTCCACTTT
clone_size: many; d_call: TRBD2; v_call: TRBV5-6; j_call: TRBJ2-1; cdr3_aa: CASSLFGTSPYNEQFF; cdr3_nt: TGTGCCAGCAGCTTGTTCGGGACTAGTCCATACAATGAGCAGTTCTTC
clone_size: few; d_call: -; v_call: TRBV7-9; j_call: TRBJ2-7; cdr3_aa: CASSFSRGEAHEQYF; cdr3_nt: TGTGCCAGCAGCTTCTCCAGGGGGGAGGCCCACGAGCAGTACTTC
clone_size: -; d_call: -; v_call: TRBV6-2/TRBV6-3; j_call: TRBJ1-1; cdr3_aa: CASRYPSQGTSIRTEAFF; cdr3_nt: TGTGCCAGCAGATACCCAAGCCAGGGGACCTCTATAAGGACTGAAGCTTTCTTT